Shown below are 8 T cell receptor beta chains from a single sample sequenced in a study of blood T cell repertoires in COVID-19. TCRdb's table, derived via immunoSEQ multiplex PCR, lists solely in-frame clones and lacks some. The sample lists roughly 240,000 clones, approximately 80% occurring once. The specimen was peripheral blood. These TCRs come from a woman between 65 and 79 years old with acute or convalescent COVID-19.

This clone occurred once. V is TRBV4-2 and J is TRBJ1-5; unclear D gene. Trimming removed 4 bases at V and 4 bases at J, with 17 bases between. The CDR3 runs 16 residues. Germline-derived CDR1 and CDR2 are LGHNA and YNFKEQ. The CDR3 protein is CASSRLAAPGNQPQHF. Written as DNA, the CDR3 is TGTGCCAGCAGCCGCCTGGCGGCCCCCGGGAATCAGCCCCAGCATTTT.

This chain connects TRBV9 to TRBJ2-5, with D perhaps TRBD1 (6 bases). This CDR3 spans 14 amino acids. Germline assignment: CDR1 SGDLS and CDR2 YYNGEE. The ends were cut back, 7 bases at V and 4 bases at J, with 17 bases in the middle. This chain's CDR3 is CASSDYAQGETQYF. Here the CDR3 DNA reads TGTGCCAGCTCCGACTATGCACAGGGAGAGACCCAGTACTTC.

The chain joins TRBV19 to TRBJ1-2, with 10 bases that match TRBD1. The trim removed 4 bases at V and 8 bases at J, leaving 16 bases unmatched. Germline V gives CDR1 LNHDA, CDR2 SQIVND (reference sequence). The CDR3 is 17 residues long. DNA for the CDR3: TGTGCCAGTAGTAAGGGCTCGGGACAGGGGACCTCACGGGGCTACACCTTC. Its protein product is CASSKGSGQGTSRGYTF. Combining the CDR3 with reference TRBV19 and TRBJ1-2 gives the whole variable domain DGGITQSPKYLFRKEGQNVTLSCEQNLNHDAMYWYRQDPGQGLRLIYYSQIVNDFQKGDIAEGYSVSREKKESFPLTVTSAQKNPTAFYLCASSKGSGQGTSRGYTFGSGTRLTVV.

This clone occurred a few times. The rearrangement joins TRBV4-2 to TRBJ1-6; D is ambiguous. Germline CDR1 LGHNA, CDR2 YNFKEQ. This CDR3 spans 15 amino acids. V was cut by 3 bases and J by 4 bases, with 10 bases left in between. CDR3 sequence reads: CASSHDLGYNSPLHF. CDR3 coding DNA: TGTGCCAGCAGCCACGATCTCGGTTATAATTCACCCCTCCACTTT.

This clone was seen a few times. The V call is TRBV5-1, the J call TRBJ1-4, with 8 bases lining up with TRBD1. Germline V gene sequence: CDR1 SGHRS, CDR2 YFSETQ. The CDR3 runs to 15 residues. With 4 bases clipped from V and 0 bases from J, the junction kept 2 bases outside the gene matches. The CDR3 DNA reads TGCGCCAGCAGCGGACAGGGATCAACTAATGAAAAACTGTTTTTT. Translating it yields CASSGQGSTNEKLFF.

This rearrangement joins TRBV15 to TRBJ1-3; no definite D call. Germline values: CDR1 LNHNV, CDR2 YYDKDF (reference sequence). V was trimmed by 0 bases and J by 0 bases, leaving 6 bases between them. The CDR3 loop spans 15 amino acids. This CDR3 is CATSRDGSSGNTIYF. DNA for the CDR3: TGTGCCACCAGCAGAGACGGGAGCTCTGGAAACACCATATATTTT.

V and J are TRBV25-1 and TRBJ1-5; the match to TRBD1 covers 7 bases. Germline CDR1 MGHDK, CDR2 SYGVNS. With 3 bases clipped from V and 4 bases from J, the junction kept 3 bases outside the gene matches. The CDR3 has 14 residues. The CDR3 region is CASSEAGGNQPQHF. The CDR3 DNA sequence: TGTGCCAGCAGTGAGGCAGGGGGGAATCAGCCCCAGCATTTT.

CDR3: CASSLGPGNNEQFF. In DNA, the CDR3 is TGCGCCAGCAGCCTTGGGCCTGGCAACAATGAGCAGTTCTTC. This chain uses TRBV5-1 with TRBJ2-1; no reliable D call. Germline V CDR1 and CDR2: SGHRS, YFSETQ. With 4 bases removed from V and 5 bases from J, the gap between germline ends came to 13 bases. This CDR3 spans 14 amino acids.